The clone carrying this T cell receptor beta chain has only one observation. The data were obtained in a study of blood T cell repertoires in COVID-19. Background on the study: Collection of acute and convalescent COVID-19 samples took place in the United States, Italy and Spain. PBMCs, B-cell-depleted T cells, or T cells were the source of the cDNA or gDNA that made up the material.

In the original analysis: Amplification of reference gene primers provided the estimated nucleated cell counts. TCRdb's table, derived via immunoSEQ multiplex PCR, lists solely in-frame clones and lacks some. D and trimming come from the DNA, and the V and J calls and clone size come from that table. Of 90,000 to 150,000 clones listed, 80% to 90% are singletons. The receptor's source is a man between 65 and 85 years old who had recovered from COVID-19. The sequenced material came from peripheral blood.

CDR3 amino acids: CASSKARQGRDGYTF. CDR3 DNA sequence: TGTGCCAGCAGCAAAGCGAGGCAGGGGAGGGATGGCTACACCTTC. This rearrangement joins TRBV21-1 to TRBJ1-2. TRBV21-1 is a listed pseudogene. CDR3 length: 15 amino acids.